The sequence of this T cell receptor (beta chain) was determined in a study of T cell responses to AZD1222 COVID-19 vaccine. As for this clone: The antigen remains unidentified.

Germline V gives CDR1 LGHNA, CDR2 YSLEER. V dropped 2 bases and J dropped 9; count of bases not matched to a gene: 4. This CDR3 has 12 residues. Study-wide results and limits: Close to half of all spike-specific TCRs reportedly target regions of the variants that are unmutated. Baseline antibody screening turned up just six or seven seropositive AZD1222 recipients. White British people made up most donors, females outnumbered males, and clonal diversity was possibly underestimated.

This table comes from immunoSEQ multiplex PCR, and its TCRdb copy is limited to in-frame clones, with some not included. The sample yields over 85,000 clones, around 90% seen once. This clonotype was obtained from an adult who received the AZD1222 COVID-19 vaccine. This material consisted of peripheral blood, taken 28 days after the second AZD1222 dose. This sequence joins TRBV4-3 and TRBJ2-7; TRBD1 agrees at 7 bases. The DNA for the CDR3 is TGCGCCAGCAGCCAAAACCGGGACAGGCAGTACTTC. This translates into CASSQNRDRQYF.